This T cell receptor beta chain was recorded in a study of cytomegalovirus exposure and HLA in healthy donors. The CDR3 runs 11 residues. The V and J ends lost 3 bases and 8 bases respectively, with 10 bases between them. Germline CDR1 DFQATT, CDR2 SNEGSKA (reference sequence). Vbeta (60) and Jbeta (13) primers were used in the PCR. Libraries were prepared by immunoSEQ multiplex PCR; TCRdb keeps only in-frame clonotypes and omits some of them. The profile shows roughly 200,000 clones, roughly 80% of them singletons. The sample consisted of PBMCs. This chain uses TRBV20-1 with TRBJ1-2; the D is unclear. This sequence was found in a woman aged 45 to 65 in good health and CMV-seronegative. CDR3 in DNA: TGCAGTGCTAGGGACTCGGGGGGCTACACCTTC. Translation: CSARDSGGYTF.